This T cell receptor beta chain was identified in a study of T cell repertoires in cytomegalovirus infection. In its sample, this clonotype was seen a few times. Antigen: not known. Whole-study findings and limits: Based on cumulative public TCR beta family frequency, carriers of CMV plus the relevant HLA were identified. HLA-C-restricted CMV clonotypes gave the most frequent clonotype in two of eight donors.

TCRdb ran MiXCR on the reads and lists one entry per CDR3 protein. Of approximately 120,000 distinct CDR3 sequences in the sample, 25% to 35% were seen once. The sequences come from CD8+ T cells from cultured PBMCs, collected from culture after CMV antigen stimulation. This receptor was taken from a human donor in good health (CMV status not recorded). Some clones in this sample may be carry-over from other donors' samples.

CDR3 amino acids: CSASHRTTAGGELFF. In nucleotides, the CDR3 is TGCAGTGCTAGCCACAGGACGACCGCGGGCGGGGAGCTGTTTTTT. The chain couples TRBV20-1 to TRBJ2-2, with D perhaps given as TRBD1 or TRBD2 (5 bases each). Germline V gives CDR1 DFQATT, CDR2 SNEGSKA (reference sequence). The CDR3 consists of 15 residues. Trimming took off 3 bases at V and 7 bases at J, with 18 bases between the two ends.